The present T cell receptor (beta chain) was sequenced within a study of T cell repertoires in cytomegalovirus infection. Study background: Indicated by public TCR beta signatures were CMV infection and matching HLA type.

CDR1 is SNHLY and CDR2 is FYNNEI in the germline V gene. Trimming cost V 7 bases and J 0 bases, with 9 bases left between them. This CDR3 is 13 amino acids long. TCRdb processed the reads anew with MiXCR; each CDR3 protein has one entry. This table has some 300,000 distinct CDR3 sequences, around 10% appearing once. Study-wide results and limits: Cumulative frequency of public TCR beta families picked out carriers of CMV plus the relevant HLA. The ex vivo response was dominated by HLA-C-restricted CMV-specific TCR beta clonotypes.

Regarding this clonotype: Its antigen is as yet unknown.

Sequencing used PBMCs. The receptor was derived from a human donor in good health (CMV status not recorded). Some clones in this sample may be carry-over from other donors' samples. The rearrangement links TRBV2 to TRBJ2-5, with a possible D match to TRBD1 (5 bases). The CDR3 loop reads CASKDTNQETQYF. As DNA, the CDR3 is TGTGCCAGCAAGGACACCAACCAAGAGACCCAGTACTTC.